The next 7 T cell receptor beta chains were all read from a single sample in a study of cytomegalovirus exposure and HLA in healthy donors (dated by TCRdb to about 2017). The library was obtained by the immunoSEQ multiplex PCR assay. TCRdb holds this immuneACCESS table with in-frame rearrangements only. Some clones are missing; in checked studies, unresolved V genes explain under half, and the rest has no known cause. The sample yields around 34,000 clones; over 80% were counted once. Together, the top ten hold about 3% of the sample. The source material was PBMCs. The origin of the receptors is a man in his late teens or twenties in good health and CMV-seronegative.

The chain recombines TRBV6-1 with TRBJ2-4, with 8 nucleotides matching TRBD2. Germline V lookup: CDR1 MNHNS, CDR2 SASEGT. The CDR3 covers 11 residues. The ends lost 5 bases at V and 15 bases at J; junction bases unmatched: 6. CDR3 amino acids: CASSYGRVGYF. The CDR3 nucleotides read TGTGCCAGCAGTTACGGGAGGGTCGGGTACTTC.

This clone was seen more than once but under ten times. The V gene is TRBV11-2, the J gene TRBJ2-1; D is perhaps TRBD2 (6 bases). The CDR3 is 15 residues long. The germline gives CDR1 SGHAT, CDR2 FQNNGV. The ends were cut back, 1 base at V and 6 bases at J, with 13 bases in the middle. CDR3 in amino acids: CASSLGPGAGNEQFF. CDR3 sequence (DNA): TGTGCCAGCAGCTTAGGGCCGGGAGCGGGCAATGAGCAGTTCTTC. Variable domain in full (rest from reference TRBV11-2 and TRBJ2-1): EAGVAQSPRYKIIEKRQSVAFWCNPISGHATLYWYQQILGQGPKLLIQFQNNGVVDDSQLPKDRFSAERLKGVDSTLKIQPAKLEDSAVYLCASSLGPGAGNEQFFGPGTRLTVL.

This chain links TRBV27 with TRBJ2-7; a weak D match, TRBD1 (6 bases). Germline V lookup: CDR1 MNHEY, CDR2 SMNVEV (reference sequence). There are 14 residues in the CDR3. Trimming removed 6 bases from V and 3 bases from J, with 15 bases in between. CDR3 nucleotide sequence: TGTGCCAGCAGCTCCCGACAGGTGGGCTACGAGCAGTACTTC. It is translated as CASSSRQVGYEQYF.

This clone was counted only a few times. The chain combines TRBV15 with TRBJ1-1; no reliable D call. CDR3 length: 12 residues. CDR1 is LNHNV and CDR2 is YYDKDF in the germline V gene (reference sequence). The V end was cut by 2 bases, the J end by 1 base, with 2 bases between. CDR3 in amino acids: CATSRQNTEAFF. The DNA for the CDR3 is TGTGCCACCAGCAGACAGAACACTGAAGCTTTCTTT.

V gene TRBV27 combines with J gene TRBJ2-3; the match to TRBD2 covers 7 bases. In germline, CDR1 is MNHEY, CDR2 SMNVEV (reference sequence). J gave up 8 bases and V 3 bases, and 2 bases lay outside the gene matches. This CDR3 has 12 residues. This chain's CDR3 is CASSFWGGTQYF. As DNA, the CDR3 is TGTGCCAGCAGTTTTTGGGGGGGTACGCAGTATTTT.

The V gene is TRBV6-1, the J gene TRBJ1-1; D might be TRBD1 (6 bases). CDR1 is MNHNS and CDR2 is SASEGT in the germline V gene. This CDR3 comprises 14 residues. Trimming took off 6 bases at V and 8 bases at J, with 19 bases between the two ends. This CDR3 is CASSGHKGGAEAFF. CDR3 DNA: TGTGCCAGCAGCGGACATAAGGGGGGGGCAGAAGCTTTCTTT.

The CDR3 DNA follows: TGTGCCAGCAGCGTAGGTAACAGCCCCCATGGCTACACCTTC. This gives the protein CASSVGNSPHGYTF. The chain is built from TRBV9 and TRBJ1-2; no firm D call. The CDR3 consists of 14 residues. The germline V gene has CDR1 SGDLS and CDR2 YYNGEE. Trimming removed 0 bases from V and 6 bases from J, with 12 bases in between. The complete variable domain, with remaining parts taken from reference TRBV9 and TRBJ1-2, reads DSGVTQTPKHLITATGQRVTLRCSPRSGDLSVYWYQQSLDQGLQFLIQYYNGEERAKGNILERFSAQQFPDLHSELNLSSLELGDSALYFCASSVGNSPHGYTFGSGTRLTVV.